The 15 T cell receptor beta chains given below trace back to one sample, sequenced in a study of T cell changes during pregnancy in multiple sclerosis. Libraries were prepared by immunoSEQ multiplex PCR; TCRdb keeps only in-frame clonotypes and omits some of them. Of roughly 70,000 clones in the sample, around 92% were seen once. The source was peripheral blood, collected in the first trimester of pregnancy. The receptors were sampled from a female donor with multiple sclerosis, enrolled in a pregnancy study.

The J gene is TRBJ1-4, the V gene TRBV11-1, with D unclear. CDR1 is SGHAT and CDR2 is FQDESV in the germline V gene (reference sequence). This CDR3 spans 16 amino acids. The ends were cut back, 5 bases at V and 5 bases at J, with 18 bases in the middle. CDR3 region: CASSPRPGGPNEKLFF. For the CDR3, the DNA is TGTGCCAGCAGCCCGCGTCCGGGAGGGCCCAATGAAAAACTGTTTTTT.

This clone has just one count. The V call is TRBV19, the J call TRBJ1-1; D possibly corresponds to TRBD1 (6 bases). The ends were cut back, 5 bases at V and 7 bases at J, with 11 bases in the middle. CDR1 is LNHDA, CDR2 SQIVND, per germline (reference sequence). The CDR3 covers 12 residues. The CDR3 nucleotides read TGTGCCAGTAGTCCCCTCAGGGGTGAAGCTTTCTTT. Protein product: CASSPLRGEAFF.

The V gene is TRBV6-1, the J gene TRBJ1-1; TRBD1 might be the D (5 bases). Trimming removed 7 bases at V and 3 bases at J, with 15 bases between. In germline, CDR1 is MNHNS, CDR2 SASEGT. The CDR3 contains 14 residues. The CDR3 sequence is CASIATGGYTEAFF. The CDR3 DNA is TGTGCCAGCATTGCTACGGGGGGGTACACTGAAGCTTTCTTT.

J is TRBJ2-1 and V is TRBV7-2; 9 nucleotides agree with TRBD2. The CDR3 length is 15 residues. V was pared by 2 bases and J by 6 bases, with 5 bases of the junction left unmatched. The germline CDR1 and CDR2 sequences are SGHTA and FQGNSA. This CDR3 is CASSLQGTSSNEQFF. CDR3 coding DNA: TGTGCCAGCAGCTTACAGGGGACTAGCTCCAATGAGCAGTTCTTC.

The chain links TRBV7-9 to TRBJ2-5, with D possibly TRBD2 on 6 matching bases. Trimming removed 6 bases at V and 4 bases at J, with 12 bases between. This CDR3 contains 13 residues. Germline V gene lookup returns CDR1 SEHNR and CDR2 FQNEAQ (reference sequence). The CDR3 DNA reads as TGTGCCAGCAGTTTGGGACTCCCAGAGACCCAGTACTTC. It codes for CASSLGLPETQYF.

This chain joins TRBV6-1 and TRBJ1-5, with D perhaps matching TRBD1 (5 bases). V was cut by 0 bases and J by 3 bases, with 12 bases left in between. Germline V gene sequence: CDR1 MNHNS, CDR2 SASEGT. The CDR3 runs 16 residues. CDR3 sequence: CASSEAAGSNNQPQHF. The CDR3 coding sequence is TGTGCCAGCAGTGAAGCTGCAGGGTCGAACAATCAGCCCCAGCATTTT.

The chain recombines TRBV6-5 with TRBJ2-7; tentative D call: TRBD2 (5 bases). Germline CDR1 reads MNHEY; CDR2 reads SVGAGI. The CDR3 is 14 residues long. V lost 10 bases, J lost 0 bases, and 16 bases lay in between. The CDR3 region has the DNA TGTGCCACCACGAGGGTTCCTGCCTCCTACGAGCAGTACTTC. It yields the protein CATTRVPASYEQYF.

The chain is built from TRBV7-8 and TRBJ2-3; TRBD1 matches 11 bases. Germline CDR1 SGHVS, CDR2 FQNEAQ. The CDR3 is 18 amino acids. V lost 2 bases, J lost 0 bases, and 7 bases stayed unmatched. CDR3 coding DNA: TGTGCCAGCAGCTTATTGGGGACAGGGGGGACTAGCACAGATACGCAGTATTTT. Translation gives CASSLLGTGGTSTDTQYF.

This chain links TRBV29-1 with TRBJ2-3, with TRBD1 matching over 7 bases. The CDR3 runs to 13 residues. Germline V gives CDR1 SQVTM, CDR2 ANQGSEA. V shed 7 bases and J 4 bases; nucleotides not matched to a gene: 8. CDR3 sequence: CSAGTASPDTQYF. Here the CDR3 DNA reads TGCAGCGCCGGGACAGCTTCTCCAGATACGCAGTATTTT.

This clone was recorded once. This rearrangement joins TRBV9 to TRBJ1-2; tentatively, D is TRBD1 (5 bases). This CDR3 is built from 16 residues. The germline V gene has CDR1 SGDLS and CDR2 YYNGEE. With 4 bases removed from V and 7 bases from J, the gap between germline ends came to 23 bases. The chain's CDR3 is CASSRDGTFTGGGYTF. Here the CDR3 DNA reads TGTGCCAGCAGCCGTGACGGGACCTTTACCGGGGGTGGCTACACCTTC.

In this sample, this clone turned up a few times. The chain carries TRBV15 and TRBJ1-2; D perhaps matches TRBD1 (5 bases). The germline CDR1 and CDR2 sequences are LNHNV and YYDKDF (reference sequence). The CDR3 sequence is 16 residues long. With 0 bases removed from V and 5 bases from J, the gap between germline ends came to 16 bases. The CDR3 is CATSRDQAGEVYGYTF. In nucleotides, the CDR3 is TGTGCCACCAGCAGAGATCAAGCGGGGGAGGTTTATGGCTACACCTTC.

This chain connects TRBV6-6 to TRBJ2-7, with D tentatively TRBD2 (5 bases). The CDR3 covers 14 residues. CDR1 is MNHNY, CDR2 SVGAGI, per germline (reference sequence). Trimming shortened V by 6 bases and J by 3 bases, and 15 bases separated the two germline ends. DNA for the CDR3: TGTGCCAGCAGCTCGCATTCCGGGAACTACGAGCAGTACTTC. It encodes CASSSHSGNYEQYF.

The chain couples TRBV13 to TRBJ1-2; 7 nucleotides line up with TRBD1. This CDR3 has 13 amino acids. After removal of 2 bases from V and 7 bases from J, the junction contained 4 bases not matched to a gene. Per the germline V gene, CDR1 is PRHDT and CDR2 is FYEKMQ (reference sequence). The CDR3 DNA sequence: TGTGCCAGCAGCTTACCAGGGGGGCTTGGCTACACCTTC. It codes for CASSLPGGLGYTF.

The V call is TRBV5-5, the J call TRBJ1-6; tentatively, D is TRBD1 (6 bases). Germline CDR1 is SGHKS and CDR2 is YYEKEE (reference sequence). The CDR3 spans 16 residues. The V gene lost 1 base and the J gene lost 5 bases, with 13 bases spanning the gap. CDR3 loop: CASSLLPQGNNSPLHF. The CDR3 bases are TGTGCCAGCAGCTTGCTCCCACAGGGAAATAATTCACCCCTCCACTTT.

Concerning this clone itself: Other DNA sequences of this sample code for an identical CDR3. The rearrangement uses TRBV7-9 and TRBJ2-7, with 8 positions matching TRBD1. The J segment lost 0 bases and the V segment lost 5 bases, leaving 6 bases of the junction unmatched. The length of the CDR3 is 15 residues. The germline gives CDR1 SEHNR, CDR2 FQNEAQ (reference sequence). In DNA form, the CDR3 reads TGTGCCAGCAGCCCCCGGGACAGGAGCTCCTACGAGCAGTACTTC. Its translation: CASSPRDRSSYEQYF.